A single TCR beta chain is shown here with its context. The CDR3 is 15 residues long. V lost 6 bases, J lost 0 bases, and 9 bases lay in between. From germline, CDR1 is MRHNA and CDR2 SNTAGT. Only in-frame clones appear in the TCRdb table, and some are missing; sequencing was by immunoSEQ multiplex PCR. The table lists over 50,000 clones, roughly 88% of them singletons, with more than 1.5% in the top ten. These data belong to a study of T cell changes during pregnancy in multiple sclerosis. This rearrangement joins TRBV6-4 to TRBJ2-6; D uncertain. This TCR came from a female donor with multiple sclerosis, enrolled in a pregnancy study. The sequenced sample was peripheral blood, obtained in the first trimester of pregnancy. This chain's CDR3 is CASSQFFSGANVLTF. CDR3 DNA sequence: TGTGCCAGCAGCCAGTTCTTCTCTGGGGCCAACGTCCTGACTTTC.